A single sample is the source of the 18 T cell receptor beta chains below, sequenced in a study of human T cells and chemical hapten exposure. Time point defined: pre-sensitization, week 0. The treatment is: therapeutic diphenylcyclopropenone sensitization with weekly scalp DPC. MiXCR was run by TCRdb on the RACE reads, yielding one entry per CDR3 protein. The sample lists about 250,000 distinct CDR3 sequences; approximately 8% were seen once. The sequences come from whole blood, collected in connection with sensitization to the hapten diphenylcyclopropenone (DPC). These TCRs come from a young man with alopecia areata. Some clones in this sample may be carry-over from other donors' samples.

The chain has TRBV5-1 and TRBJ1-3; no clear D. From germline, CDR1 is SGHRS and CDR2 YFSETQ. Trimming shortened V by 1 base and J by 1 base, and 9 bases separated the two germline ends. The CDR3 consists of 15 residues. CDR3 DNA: TGCGCCAGCAGCTTGACCGGGCTGTCTGGAAACACCATATATTTT. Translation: CASSLTGLSGNTIYF.

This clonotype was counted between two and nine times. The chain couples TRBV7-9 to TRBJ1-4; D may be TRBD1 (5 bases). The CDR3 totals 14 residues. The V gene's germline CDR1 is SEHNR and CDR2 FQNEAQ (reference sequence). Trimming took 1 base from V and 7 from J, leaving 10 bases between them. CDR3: CASSLEGPFEKLFF. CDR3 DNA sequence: TGTGCCAGCAGCTTAGAGGGGCCGTTTGAAAAACTGTTTTTT.

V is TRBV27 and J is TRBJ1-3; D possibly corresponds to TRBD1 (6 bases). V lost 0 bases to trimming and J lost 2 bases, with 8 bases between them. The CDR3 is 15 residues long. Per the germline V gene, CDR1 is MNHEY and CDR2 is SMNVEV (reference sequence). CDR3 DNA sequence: TGTGCCAGCAGTTTATCATCAGGGGCTGGAAACACCATATATTTT. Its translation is CASSLSSGAGNTIYF.

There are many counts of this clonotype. As DNA, the CDR3 is TGTGCCAGCAGCTCAGGCCTGAACACTGAAGCTTTCTTT. Amino acid sequence: CASSSGLNTEAFF. This chain connects TRBV7-9 to TRBJ1-1; D call uncertain. Trimming cost V 4 bases and J 0 bases, with 6 bases left between them. Germline V gene lookup returns CDR1 SEHNR and CDR2 FQNEAQ (reference sequence). The CDR3 sequence is 13 residues long.

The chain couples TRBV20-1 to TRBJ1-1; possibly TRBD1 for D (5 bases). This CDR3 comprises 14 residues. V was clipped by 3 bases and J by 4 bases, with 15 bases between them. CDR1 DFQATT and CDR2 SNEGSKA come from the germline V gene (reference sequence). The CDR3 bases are TGCAGTGCTAGGGGGCTAGGATTCGGCACTGAAGCTTTCTTT. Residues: CSARGLGFGTEAFF.

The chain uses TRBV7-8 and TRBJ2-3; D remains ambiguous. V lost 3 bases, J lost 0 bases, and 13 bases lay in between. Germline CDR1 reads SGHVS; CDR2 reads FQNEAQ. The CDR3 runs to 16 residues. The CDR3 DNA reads TGTGCCAGCAGCTTCCAGAATCAACCCAGCACAGATACGCAGTATTTT. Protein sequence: CASSFQNQPSTDTQYF.

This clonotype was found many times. CDR3 sequence: CASSRLRRAGDTDTQYF. The CDR3, as DNA: TGTGCCAGCAGCCGTCTGAGGCGAGCGGGGGACACAGATACGCAGTATTTT. The genes are TRBV7-2 and TRBJ2-3; TRBD2 matches at 8 bases. From germline, CDR1 is SGHTA and CDR2 FQGNSA. CDR3 length: 17 residues. After removal of 5 bases from V and 2 bases from J, the junction contained 12 bases not matched to a gene.

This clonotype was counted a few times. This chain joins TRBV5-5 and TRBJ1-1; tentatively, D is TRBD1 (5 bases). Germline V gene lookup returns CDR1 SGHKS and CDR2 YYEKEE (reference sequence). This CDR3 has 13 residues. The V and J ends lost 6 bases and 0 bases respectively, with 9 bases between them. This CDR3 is CASTAQVNTEAFF. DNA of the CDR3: TGTGCCAGCACCGCACAGGTGAACACTGAAGCTTTCTTT.

The CDR3 DNA sequence: TGTGCCAGCAGTTACTCTAGCGGGGGCCCTTACACAGATACGCAGTATTTT. This encodes CASSYSSGGPYTDTQYF. This sequence joins TRBV6-5 and TRBJ2-3, with 9 bases aligning to TRBD2. J lost 2 bases, V lost 0 bases, and 6 bases had no gene match. CDR3 length: 17 residues. Germline V gene sequence: CDR1 MNHEY, CDR2 SVGAGI.

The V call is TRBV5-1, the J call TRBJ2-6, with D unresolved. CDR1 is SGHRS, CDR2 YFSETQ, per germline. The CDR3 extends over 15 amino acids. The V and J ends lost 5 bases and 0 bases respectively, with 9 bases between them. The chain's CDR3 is CASRPTFSGANVLTF. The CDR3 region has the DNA TGCGCCAGCAGACCGACGTTCTCTGGGGCCAACGTCCTGACTTTC.

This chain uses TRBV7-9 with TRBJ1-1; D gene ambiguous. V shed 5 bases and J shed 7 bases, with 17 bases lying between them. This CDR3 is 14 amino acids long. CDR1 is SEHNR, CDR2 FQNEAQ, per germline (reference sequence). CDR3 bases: TGTGCCAGCAGCCCCCCGTGGGCGGTTCGTGAAGCTTTCTTT. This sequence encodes CASSPPWAVREAFF.

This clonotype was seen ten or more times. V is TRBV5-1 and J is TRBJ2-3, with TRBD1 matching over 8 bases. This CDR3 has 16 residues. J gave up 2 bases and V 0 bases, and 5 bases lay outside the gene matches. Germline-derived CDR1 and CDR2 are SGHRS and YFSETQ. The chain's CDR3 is CASSLVTGVDTDTQYF. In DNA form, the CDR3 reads TGCGCCAGCAGCTTGGTGACAGGGGTAGACACAGATACGCAGTATTTT. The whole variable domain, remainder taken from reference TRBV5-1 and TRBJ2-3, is KAGVTQTPRYLIKTRGQQVTLSCSPISGHRSVSWYQQTPGQGLQFLFEYFSETQRNKGNFPGRFSGRQFSNSRSEMNVSTLELGDSALYLCASSLVTGVDTDTQYFGPGTRLTVL.

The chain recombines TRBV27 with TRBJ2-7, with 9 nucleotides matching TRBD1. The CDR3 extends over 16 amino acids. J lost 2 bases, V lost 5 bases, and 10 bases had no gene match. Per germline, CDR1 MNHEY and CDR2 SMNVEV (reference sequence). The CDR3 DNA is TGTGCCAGCAGTCCAGGGACAGGGAAAGGACCCTACGAGCAGTACTTC. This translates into CASSPGTGKGPYEQYF.

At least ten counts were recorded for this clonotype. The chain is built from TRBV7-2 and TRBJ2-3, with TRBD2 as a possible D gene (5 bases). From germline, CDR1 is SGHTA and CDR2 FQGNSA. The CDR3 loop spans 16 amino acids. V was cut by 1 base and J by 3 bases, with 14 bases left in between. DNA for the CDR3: TGTGCCAGCAGCTTAGTAGGCCGGCTAGCAACAGATACGCAGTATTTT. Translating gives CASSLVGRLATDTQYF.

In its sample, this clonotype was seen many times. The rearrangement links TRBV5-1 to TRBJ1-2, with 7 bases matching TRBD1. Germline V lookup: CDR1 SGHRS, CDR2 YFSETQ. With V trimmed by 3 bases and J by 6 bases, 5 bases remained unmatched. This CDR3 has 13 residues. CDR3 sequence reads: CASSYTGVDGYTF. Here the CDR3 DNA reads TGCGCCAGCAGCTACACAGGGGTCGATGGCTACACCTTC. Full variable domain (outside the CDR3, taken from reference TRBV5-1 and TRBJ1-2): KAGVTQTPRYLIKTRGQQVTLSCSPISGHRSVSWYQQTPGQGLQFLFEYFSETQRNKGNFPGRFSGRQFSNSRSEMNVSTLELGDSALYLCASSYTGVDGYTFGSGTRLTVV.

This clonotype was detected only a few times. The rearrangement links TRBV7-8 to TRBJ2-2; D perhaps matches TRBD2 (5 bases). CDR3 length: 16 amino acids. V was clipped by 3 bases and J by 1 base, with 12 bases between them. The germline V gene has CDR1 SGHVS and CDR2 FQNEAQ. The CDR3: CASSFAFGVNTGELFF. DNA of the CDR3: TGTGCCAGCAGCTTTGCGTTCGGGGTGAACACCGGGGAGCTGTTTTTT.

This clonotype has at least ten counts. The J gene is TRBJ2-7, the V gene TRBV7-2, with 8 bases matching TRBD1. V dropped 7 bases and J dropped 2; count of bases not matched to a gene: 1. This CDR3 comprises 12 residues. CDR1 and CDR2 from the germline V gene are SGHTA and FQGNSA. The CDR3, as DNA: TGTGCCAGCAAGACAGGGGCCTACGAGCAGTACTTC. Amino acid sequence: CASKTGAYEQYF. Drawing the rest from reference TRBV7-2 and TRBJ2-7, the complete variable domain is GAGVSQSPSNKVTEKGKDVELRCDPISGHTALYWYRQSLGQGLEFLIYFQGNSAPDKSGLPSDRFSAERTGGSVSTLTIQRTQQEDSAVYLCASKTGAYEQYFGPGTRLTVT.

The CDR3 protein is CASSYRQDRNYGYTF. The DNA for the CDR3 is TGTGCCAGCAGTTACAGACAGGACCGCAACTATGGCTACACCTTC. V is TRBV6-5 and J is TRBJ1-2, with D tentatively TRBD1 (6 bases). This CDR3 is built from 15 residues. V lost 2 bases and J 2 bases, leaving 12 bases between the germline ends. Germline CDR1 is MNHEY and CDR2 is SVGAGI.